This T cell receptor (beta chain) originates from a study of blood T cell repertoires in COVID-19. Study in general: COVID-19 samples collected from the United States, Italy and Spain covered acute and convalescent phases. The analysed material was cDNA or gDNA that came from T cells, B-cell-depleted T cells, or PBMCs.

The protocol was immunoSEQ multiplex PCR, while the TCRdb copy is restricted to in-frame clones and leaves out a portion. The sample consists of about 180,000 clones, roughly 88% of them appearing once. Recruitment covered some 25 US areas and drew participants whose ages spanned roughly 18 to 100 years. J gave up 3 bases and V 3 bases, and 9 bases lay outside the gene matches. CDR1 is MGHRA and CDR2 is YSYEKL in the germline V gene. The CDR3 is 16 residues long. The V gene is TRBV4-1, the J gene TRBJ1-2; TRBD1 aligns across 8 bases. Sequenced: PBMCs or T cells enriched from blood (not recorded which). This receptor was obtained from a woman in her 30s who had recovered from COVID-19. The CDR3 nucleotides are TGCGCCAGCAGCCAGGACCTAAGACAGGGGTACTATGGCTACACCTTC. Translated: CASSQDLRQGYYGYTF.